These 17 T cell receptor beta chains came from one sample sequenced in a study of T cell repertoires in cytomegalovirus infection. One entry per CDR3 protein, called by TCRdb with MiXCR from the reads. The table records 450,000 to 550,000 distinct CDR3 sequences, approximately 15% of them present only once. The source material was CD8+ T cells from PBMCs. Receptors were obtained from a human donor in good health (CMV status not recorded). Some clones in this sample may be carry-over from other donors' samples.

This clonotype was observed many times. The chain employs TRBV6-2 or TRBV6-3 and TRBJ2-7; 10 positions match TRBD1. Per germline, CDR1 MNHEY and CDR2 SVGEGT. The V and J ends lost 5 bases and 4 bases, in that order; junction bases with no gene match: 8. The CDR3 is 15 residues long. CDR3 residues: CASSPRDRGIYEQYF. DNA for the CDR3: TGTGCCAGCAGTCCCCGGGACAGGGGAATTTACGAGCAGTACTTC.

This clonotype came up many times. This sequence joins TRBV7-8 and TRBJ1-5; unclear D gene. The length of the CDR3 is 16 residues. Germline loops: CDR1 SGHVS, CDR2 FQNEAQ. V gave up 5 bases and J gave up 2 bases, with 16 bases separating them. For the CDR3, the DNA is TGTGCCAGCAGCGCAACGATGGAGGGTGGCAATCAGCCCCAGCATTTT. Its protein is CASSATMEGGNQPQHF. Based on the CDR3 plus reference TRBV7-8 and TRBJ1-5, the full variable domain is GAGVSQSPRYKVAKRGQDVALRCDPISGHVSLFWYQQALGQGPEFLTYFQNEAQLDKSGLPSDRFFAERPEGSVSTLKIQRTQQEDSAVYLCASSATMEGGNQPQHFGDGTRLSIL.

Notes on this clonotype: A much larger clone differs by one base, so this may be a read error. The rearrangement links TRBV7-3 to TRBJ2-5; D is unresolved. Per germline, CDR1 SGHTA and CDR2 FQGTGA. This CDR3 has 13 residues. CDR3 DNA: TGTGCCAGCTGCTTAGGCCCCCAAGAGACCCAGTACTTC. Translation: CASCLGPQETQYF.

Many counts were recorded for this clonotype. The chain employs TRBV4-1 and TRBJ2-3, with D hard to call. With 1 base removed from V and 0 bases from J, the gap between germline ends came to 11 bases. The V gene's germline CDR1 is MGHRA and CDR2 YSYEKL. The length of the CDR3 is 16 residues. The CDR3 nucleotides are TGCGCCAGCAGCCAAGGCGCAGTAACTAGCACAGATACGCAGTATTTT. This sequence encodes CASSQGAVTSTDTQYF.

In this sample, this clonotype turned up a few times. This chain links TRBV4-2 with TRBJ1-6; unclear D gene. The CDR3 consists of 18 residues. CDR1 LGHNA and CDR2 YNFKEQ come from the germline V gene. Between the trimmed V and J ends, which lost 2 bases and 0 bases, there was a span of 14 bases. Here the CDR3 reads CASSQYSPQSSYNSPLHF. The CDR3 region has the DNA TGTGCCAGCAGCCAATACTCCCCACAAAGCTCCTATAATTCACCCCTCCACTTT.

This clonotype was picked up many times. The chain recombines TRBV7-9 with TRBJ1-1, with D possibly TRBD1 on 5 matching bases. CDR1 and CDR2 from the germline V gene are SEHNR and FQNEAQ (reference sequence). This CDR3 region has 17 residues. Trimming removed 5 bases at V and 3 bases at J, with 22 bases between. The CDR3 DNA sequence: TGTGCCAGCAGCGCGGTGGGCAGGGCTGGGATGGACACTGAAGCTTTCTTT. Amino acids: CASSAVGRAGMDTEAFF.

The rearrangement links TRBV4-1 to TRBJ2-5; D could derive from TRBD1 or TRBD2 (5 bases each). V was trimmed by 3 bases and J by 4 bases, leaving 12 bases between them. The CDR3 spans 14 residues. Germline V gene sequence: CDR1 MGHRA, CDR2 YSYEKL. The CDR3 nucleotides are TGCGCCAGCAGCCAGCCAGGGAGCTTAGAGACCCAGTACTTC. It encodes CASSQPGSLETQYF.

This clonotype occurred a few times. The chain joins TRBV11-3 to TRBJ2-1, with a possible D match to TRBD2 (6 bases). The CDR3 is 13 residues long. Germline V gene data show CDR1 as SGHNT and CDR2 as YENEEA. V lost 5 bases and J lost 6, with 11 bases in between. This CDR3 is CASSIAVGNEQFF. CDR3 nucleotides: TGTGCCAGCAGCATAGCGGTTGGCAATGAGCAGTTCTTC.

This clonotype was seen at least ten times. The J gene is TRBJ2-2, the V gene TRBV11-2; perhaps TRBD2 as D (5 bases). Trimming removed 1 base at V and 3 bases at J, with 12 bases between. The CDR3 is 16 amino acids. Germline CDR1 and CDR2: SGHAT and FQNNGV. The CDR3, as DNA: TGTGCCAGCAGCTTAGTGAGCGGTATTTACACCGGGGAGCTGTTTTTT. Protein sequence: CASSLVSGIYTGELFF.

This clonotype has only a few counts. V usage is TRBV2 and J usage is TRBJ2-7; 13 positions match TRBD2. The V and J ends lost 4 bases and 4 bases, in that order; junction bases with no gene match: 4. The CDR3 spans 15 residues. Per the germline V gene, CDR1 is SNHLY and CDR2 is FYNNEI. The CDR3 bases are TGTGCCAGCAGTGGACTAGCGGGAGGAATATACGAGCAGTACTTC. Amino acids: CASSGLAGGIYEQYF.

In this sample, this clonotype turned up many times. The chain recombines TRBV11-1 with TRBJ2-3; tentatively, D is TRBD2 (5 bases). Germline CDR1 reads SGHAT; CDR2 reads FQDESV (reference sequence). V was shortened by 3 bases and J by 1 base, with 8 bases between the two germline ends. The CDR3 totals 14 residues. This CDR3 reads CASSLRRGTDTQYF. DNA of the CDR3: TGTGCCAGCAGCTTGAGGCGGGGCACAGATACGCAGTATTTT. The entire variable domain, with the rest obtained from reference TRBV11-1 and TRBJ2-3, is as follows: EAEVAQSPRYKITEKSQAVAFWCDPISGHATLYWYRQILGQGPELLVQFQDESVVDDSQLPKDRFSAERLKGVDSTLKIQPAELGDSAMYLCASSLRRGTDTQYFGPGTRLTVL.

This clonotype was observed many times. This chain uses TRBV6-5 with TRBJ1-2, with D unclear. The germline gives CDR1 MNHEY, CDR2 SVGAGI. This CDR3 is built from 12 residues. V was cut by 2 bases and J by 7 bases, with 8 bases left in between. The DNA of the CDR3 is TGTGCCAGCAGTTACGGGGAGGGTGGCTACACCTTC. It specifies CASSYGEGGYTF.

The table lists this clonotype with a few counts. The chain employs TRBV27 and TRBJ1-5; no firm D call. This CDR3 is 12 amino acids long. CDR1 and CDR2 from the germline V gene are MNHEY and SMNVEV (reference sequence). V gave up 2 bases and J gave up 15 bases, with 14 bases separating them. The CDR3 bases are TGTGCCAGCAGTTTAGATGGCCAATGGTGGCATTTT. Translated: CASSLDGQWWHF.

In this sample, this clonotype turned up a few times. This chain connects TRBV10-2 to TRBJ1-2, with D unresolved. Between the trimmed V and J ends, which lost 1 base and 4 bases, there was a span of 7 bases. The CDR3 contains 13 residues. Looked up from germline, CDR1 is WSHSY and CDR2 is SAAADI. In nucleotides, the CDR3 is TGCGCCAGCAGTGAGTTCAAGGGCTATGGCTACACCTTC. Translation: CASSEFKGYGYTF.

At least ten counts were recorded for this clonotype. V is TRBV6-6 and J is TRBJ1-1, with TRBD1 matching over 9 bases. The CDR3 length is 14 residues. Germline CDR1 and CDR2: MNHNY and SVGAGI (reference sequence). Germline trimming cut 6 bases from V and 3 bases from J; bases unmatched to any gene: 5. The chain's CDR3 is CASRNRGRDTEAFF. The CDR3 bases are TGTGCCAGCAGAAACAGGGGGCGGGACACTGAAGCTTTCTTT.

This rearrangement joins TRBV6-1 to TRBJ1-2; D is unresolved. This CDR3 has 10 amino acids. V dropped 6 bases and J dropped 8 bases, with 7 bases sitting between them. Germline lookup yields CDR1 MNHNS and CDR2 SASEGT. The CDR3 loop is CASRGMGYTF. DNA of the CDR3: TGTGCCAGCAGGGGAATGGGCTACACCTTC.

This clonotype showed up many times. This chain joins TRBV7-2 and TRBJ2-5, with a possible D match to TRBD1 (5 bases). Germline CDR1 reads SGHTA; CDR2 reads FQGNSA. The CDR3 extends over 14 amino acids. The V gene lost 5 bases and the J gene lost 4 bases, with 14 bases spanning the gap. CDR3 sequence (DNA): TGTGCCAGCAGCGGCCTAGGGGTTCGAGAGACCCAGTACTTC. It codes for CASSGLGVRETQYF. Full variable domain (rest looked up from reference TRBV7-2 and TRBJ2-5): GAGVSQSPSNKVTEKGKDVELRCDPISGHTALYWYRQSLGQGLEFLIYFQGNSAPDKSGLPSDRFSAERTGGSVSTLTIQRTQQEDSAVYLCASSGLGVRETQYFGPGTRLLVL.